This T cell receptor (beta chain) was identified during a study of glioma-infiltrating T cells. The CDR3 length is 15 residues. Trimming took 0 bases from V and 7 from J, leaving 10 bases between them. Looked up from germline, CDR1 is LGHDT and CDR2 is YNNKEL (reference sequence). This clonotype was picked up a small number of times. The iRepertoire nested amplicon-rescue multiplex PCR amplified TCR alpha and beta CDR3s from RNA. TCRdb used MiXCR to reprocess the multiplex PCR reads, holding one entry per CDR3 protein. The table has about 130,000 distinct CDR3 sequences, more than 20% seen once. The chain recombines TRBV3-1 with TRBJ1-6, with D maybe TRBD1 (6 bases). This clonotype was obtained from a human donor with low-grade glioma or glioblastoma, undergoing nonglioma brain surgery, or in good health (not recorded which). Material for sequencing was glioma tissue, nonneoplastic brain tissue, or PBMCs (not recorded which). The CDR3 sequence: CASSQDSGVNSPLHF. CDR3 DNA sequence: TGTGCCAGCAGCCAAGATTCAGGGGTGAATTCACCCCTCCACTTT.